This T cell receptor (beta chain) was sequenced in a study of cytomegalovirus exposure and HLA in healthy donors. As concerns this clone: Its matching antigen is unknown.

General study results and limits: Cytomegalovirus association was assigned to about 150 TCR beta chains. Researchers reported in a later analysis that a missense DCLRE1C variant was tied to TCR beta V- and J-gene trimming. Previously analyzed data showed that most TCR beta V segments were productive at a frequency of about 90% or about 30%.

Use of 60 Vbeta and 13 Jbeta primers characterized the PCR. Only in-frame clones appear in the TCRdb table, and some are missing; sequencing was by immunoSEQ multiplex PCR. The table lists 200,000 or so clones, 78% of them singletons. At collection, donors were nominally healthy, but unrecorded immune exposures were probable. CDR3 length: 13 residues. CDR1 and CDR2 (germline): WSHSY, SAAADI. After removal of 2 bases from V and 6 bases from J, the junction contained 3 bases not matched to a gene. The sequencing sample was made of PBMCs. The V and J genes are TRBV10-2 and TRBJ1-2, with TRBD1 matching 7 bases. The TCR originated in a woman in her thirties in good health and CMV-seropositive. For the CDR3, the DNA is TGCGCCAGCAGTGAGAGGGGACAGAATGGCTACACCTTC. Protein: CASSERGQNGYTF.